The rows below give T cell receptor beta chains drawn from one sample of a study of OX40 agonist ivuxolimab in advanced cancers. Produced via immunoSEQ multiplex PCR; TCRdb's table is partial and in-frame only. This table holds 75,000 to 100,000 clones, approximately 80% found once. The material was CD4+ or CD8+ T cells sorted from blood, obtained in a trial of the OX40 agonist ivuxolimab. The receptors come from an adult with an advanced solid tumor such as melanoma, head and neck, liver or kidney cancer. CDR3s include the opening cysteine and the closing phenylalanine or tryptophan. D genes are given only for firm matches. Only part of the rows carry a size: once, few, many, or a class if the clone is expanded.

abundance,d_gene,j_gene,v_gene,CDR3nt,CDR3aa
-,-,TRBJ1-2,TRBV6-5,TGTGCCAGCAGCGAGACAGGCCGGGATGGCTACACCTTC,CASSETGRDGYTF
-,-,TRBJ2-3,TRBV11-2,TGTGCCAGCAGCTTAGATTGGACAGGCACAGATACGCAGTATTTT,CASSLDWTGTDTQYF
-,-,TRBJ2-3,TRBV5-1,TGCGCCAGCACCCCCGAGGGCGGCAGGACCCGATCCCCTTTT,CASTPEGGRTRSPF
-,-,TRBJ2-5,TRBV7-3,TGTGCCAGCAGCTTAGATTGGAGTGGGGAGACCCAGTACTTC,CASSLDWSGETQYF
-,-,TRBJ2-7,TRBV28,TGTGCCAGCAGTTTAATCGGGAGCATCGACGAGCAGTACTTC,CASSLIGSIDEQYF
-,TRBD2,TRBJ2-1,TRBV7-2,TGTGCCAGCAGCTTGAAACTAGCGGGGGGACCGAGATCCTACAATGAGCAGTTCTTC,CASSLKLAGGPRSYNEQFF
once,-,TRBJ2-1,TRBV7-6,TGTGCCAGCACCAAAGGGCAGGGTATATCCAATGAGCAGTTCTTC,CASTKGQGISNEQFF
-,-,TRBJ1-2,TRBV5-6,TGTGCCAGCAGCTTAGAGGGAGCTGGCTACACCTTC,CASSLEGAGYTF
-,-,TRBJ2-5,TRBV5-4,TGTGCCAGCAGCTTTGGGCCGCCCGGTCAAGAGACCCAGTACTTC,CASSFGPPGQETQYF
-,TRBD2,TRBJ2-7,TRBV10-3,TGTGCCATCAGTGAGTCGGGGCCGGGACTAGCTCGCGAGCAGTACTTC,CAISESGPGLAREQYF
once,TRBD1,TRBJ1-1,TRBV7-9,TGTGCCAGCAGCTCGGACAGGGTATGGACTGAAGCTTTCTTT,CASSSDRVWTEAFF
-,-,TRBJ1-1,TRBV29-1,TGCAGCGTTCGGCAGATGAACACTGAAGCTTTCTTT,CSVRQMNTEAFF
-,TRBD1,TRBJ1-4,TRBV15,TGTGCCACTGGTACAGGGGAAGCGACTAATGAAAAACTGTTTTTT,CATGTGEATNEKLFF
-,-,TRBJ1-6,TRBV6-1,TGTGCCAGCAGTGCCGGCCCCTATAATTCACCCCTCCACTTT,CASSAGPYNSPLHF
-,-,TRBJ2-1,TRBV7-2,TGTGCCAGCAGCCCCCAACAGATTTTTGAGCAGTTCTTC,CASSPQQIFEQFF
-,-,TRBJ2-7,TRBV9,TGTGCCAGCAGCGTAGGTACAGGGCCGCCAGGCGAGCAGTACTTC,CASSVGTGPPGEQYF
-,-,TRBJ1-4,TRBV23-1,TGCGCCAGCAGTCCCCCCACATGGGCAGAAAACTATGAAAAACTGTTTTTT,CASSPPTWAENYEKLFF
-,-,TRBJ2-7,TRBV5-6,TGTGCCAGCAGCTTAGGCGATCAGACCTCCTACGAGCAGTACTTC,CASSLGDQTSYEQYF
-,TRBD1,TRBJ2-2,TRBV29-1,TGCAGCGTCGAATCTCAGGGGGCTAGCGGGGAGCTGTTTTTT,CSVESQGASGELFF
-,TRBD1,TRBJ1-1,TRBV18,TGTGCCAGCTCACCCGGGACAGGGGTCACTGAAGCTTTCTTT,CASSPGTGVTEAFF
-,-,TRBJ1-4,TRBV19,TGTGCCAGTAGTATAACGGCAACTAATGAAAAACTGTTTTTT,CASSITATNEKLFF
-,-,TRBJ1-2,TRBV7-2,TGTGCCAGCAGCTTAGATACCGTAGGGAAACGCTATGGCTACACCTTC,CASSLDTVGKRYGYTF
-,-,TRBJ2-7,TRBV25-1,TGTGCCAGCAGTGAATGGGGGGGGACATTCGACGAGCAGTACTTC,CASSEWGGTFDEQYF
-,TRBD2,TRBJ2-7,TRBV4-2,TGTGCCAGCAGCCAATCTGTAGCGGGAGGCCTCTCGGACGAGCAGTACTTC,CASSQSVAGGLSDEQYF
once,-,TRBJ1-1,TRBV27,TGTGCCAGCAGTTTATCTTCCTCGGGGATTCTCACTGAAGCTTTCTTT,CASSLSSSGILTEAFF
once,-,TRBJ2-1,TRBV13,TGTGCCAGCAGCGAAAATGATGAGCAGTTCTTC,CASSENDEQFF
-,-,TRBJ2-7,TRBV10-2,TGCGCCAGCCTCGACAGTCTCTCCTACGAGCAGTACTTC,CASLDSLSYEQYF
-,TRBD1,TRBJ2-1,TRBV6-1,TGTGCCAGCAGTCGAACGGGACAGATCTACAATGAGCAGTTCTTC,CASSRTGQIYNEQFF
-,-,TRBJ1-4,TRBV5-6,TGTGCCAGCAGCCCGTATAGTCGCCCAACTAATGAAAAACTGTTTTTT,CASSPYSRPTNEKLFF
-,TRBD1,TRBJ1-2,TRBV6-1,TGTGCCAGCAGTGAAGCATCGACAGGGGTCAGGGGAGATGGCTACACCTTC,CASSEASTGVRGDGYTF
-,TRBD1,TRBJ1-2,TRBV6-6,TGTGCCAGCAGCCAATCGGACAGGGATAATGGCTACACCTTC,CASSQSDRDNGYTF
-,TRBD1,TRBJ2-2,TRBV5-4,TGTGCCAGCAGCCCCGGGACAGATCACTACACCGGGGAGCTGTTTTTT,CASSPGTDHYTGELFF
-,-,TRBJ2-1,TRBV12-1,TGTGCCAGCCACAGCGGGAGGCAGTTTGAGCAGTTCTTC,CASHSGRQFEQFF
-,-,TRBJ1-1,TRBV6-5,TGTGCCAGCAGTTACTCGAGTTGGGTGGAAAATACTGAAGCTTTCTTT,CASSYSSWVENTEAFF
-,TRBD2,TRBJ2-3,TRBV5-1,TGCGCCAGCACCTTAAGCGGGAGGGCAGTGGATACGCAGTATTTT,CASTLSGRAVDTQYF
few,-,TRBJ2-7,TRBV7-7,TGTGCCAGCAGCCCAATCGGGGGCGGCGAGCAGTACTTC,CASSPIGGGEQYF
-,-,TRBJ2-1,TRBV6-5,TGTGCCAGCAGTCGGAGTGGCGAAGGGGGCAATGAGCAGTTCTTC,CASSRSGEGGNEQFF
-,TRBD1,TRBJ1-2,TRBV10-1,TGCGCCAGCAGGCTCCCCCGGGACAGTACTAACTATGGCTACACCTTC,CASRLPRDSTNYGYTF
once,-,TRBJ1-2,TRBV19,TGTGCCAGTAGTAACCCGGGGGCGCGCTATGGCTACACCTTC,CASSNPGARYGYTF
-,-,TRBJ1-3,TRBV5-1,TGCGCCAGCAGCTTGGACACAGGCTCTGGAAACACCATATATTTT,CASSLDTGSGNTIYF
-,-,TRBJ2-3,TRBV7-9,TGTGCCAGCAGCCTCGGGGGGCTGGGGGTTCCTACTCATACAGATACGCAGTATTTT,CASSLGGLGVPTHTDTQYF
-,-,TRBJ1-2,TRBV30,TGTGCCTGGGGACAGTCTGATGGCTACACCTTC,CAWGQSDGYTF
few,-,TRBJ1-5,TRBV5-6,TGTGCCAGCAGCCGAAGGAGAGGGATTCAGCCCCAGCATTTT,CASSRRRGIQPQHF
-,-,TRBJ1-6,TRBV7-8,TGTGCCAGCAGCTTAGCGCACCCCCGGGGTTCACCCCTCCACTTT,CASSLAHPRGSPLHF
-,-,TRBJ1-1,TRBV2,TGTGCCAGCAGGCTCAGACAAGATCGGAACACTGAAGCTTTCTTT,CASRLRQDRNTEAFF
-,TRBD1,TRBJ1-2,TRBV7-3,TGTGCCAGCAGCTTATTAGGGGGCGCAGATGGCTACACCTTC,CASSLLGGADGYTF
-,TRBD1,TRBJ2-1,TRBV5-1,TGCGCCAGCAGCCAGGGGACAGTATCCTACAATGAGCAGTTCTTC,CASSQGTVSYNEQFF
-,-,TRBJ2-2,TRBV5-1,TGCGCCAGCAGCTTGACCGGAACCGGGGAGCTGTTTTTT,CASSLTGTGELFF
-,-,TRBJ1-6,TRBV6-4,TGTGCCAGCAGTGACTCATCGGGCCTAAATTCACCCCTCCACTTT,CASSDSSGLNSPLHF
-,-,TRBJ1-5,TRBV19,TGTGCCAGTAGTGGTTGGGGGAGAGATCAGCCCCAGCATTTT,CASSGWGRDQPQHF
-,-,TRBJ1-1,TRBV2,TGTGCCAGCACCTCGAGCGGGGTGAACACTGAAGCTTTCTTT,CASTSSGVNTEAFF
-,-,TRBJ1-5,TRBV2,TGTGCCAGCAGTGAATGGAAGGGATCCCCCTCCGACCAGCCCCAGCATTTT,CASSEWKGSPSDQPQHF
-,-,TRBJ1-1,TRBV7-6,TGTGCCAGCAGCTTAGGGTCAGGACCGAACACTGAAGCTTTCTTT,CASSLGSGPNTEAFF
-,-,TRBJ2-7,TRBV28,TGTGCCAGCAGTTTGGGTAGCGTACGGGAGCAGTACTTC,CASSLGSVREQYF
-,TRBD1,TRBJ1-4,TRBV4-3,TGCGCCAGCAGCCACTCGACAGGGGAGCGTGAAAAACTGTTTTTT,CASSHSTGEREKLFF
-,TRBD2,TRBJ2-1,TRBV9,TGTGCCAGCAGCGTAATAGGACTAGCCGGCGATGAGCAGTTCTTC,CASSVIGLAGDEQFF
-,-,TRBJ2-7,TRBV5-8,TGTGCCAGCAGCCCTGCTCAGTACTTC,CASSPAQYF
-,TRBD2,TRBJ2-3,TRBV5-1,TGCGCCAGCAGACCATCGACTAGCGGGGGGCTTTCCACAGATACGCAGTATTTT,CASRPSTSGGLSTDTQYF
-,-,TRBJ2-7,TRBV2,TGTGCCAGCAGTGAAACCTACGAGCAGTACTTC,CASSETYEQYF
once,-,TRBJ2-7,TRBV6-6,TGTGCCAGCCGAGGGGTCGGAGGAAGGGACGAGCAGTACTTC,CASRGVGGRDEQYF